The following is a TCR beta chain sequence with its context. The antigen it binds to is not known. Base quality data are lacking; no much larger clone is found one base away. The sample's time point label, in plain terms: about 28 days (+/-7) after the second vaccine dose. Because spike-specific TCR depth and breadth did not differ between the two schedules, AZD1222 recipients who got a second dose at roughly 4 weeks were pooled with those who got a second dose at roughly 12 weeks. Vaccinee samples came from UK trials COV001 and COV002, including a single-blind randomized controlled phase 2/3 trial of AZD1222 (ChAdOx1 nCoV-19) in healthy adults. For TCRbeta chain sequencing, PBMC samples were collected from trial participants at day 0 and at day 28 after the second dose. This sample is drawn from a study of T cell responses to AZD1222 COVID-19 vaccine (dated by TCRdb to 2020 to 2022). General notes on the study: A total of just over 230 trial participants underwent TCR sequencing, of whom about 210 had received two doses of AZD1222 and roughly 26 had received two doses of the MenACWY control vaccine. Enrollment into the trials was organized by age into subgroups of 18-55, 56-69 and 70-plus years, and those subgroups contained roughly 160, 29 and 62 TCR-sequenced participants, respectively. What the study reported, not specific to this receptor: Because no day 14 peak-response samples were available, repertoires were characterized only after the peak T cell response. In the small 56-69-year group, the increase in depth fell short of significance, most likely because of low power. Only a handful of AZD1222 recipients were SARS-CoV-2 seropositive at baseline, limiting conclusions about previously exposed vaccinees. A significant rise in spike-specific TCR breadth and depth was observed after two AZD1222 doses relative to day 0 and relative to MenACWY recipients. Participants were mostly white British and included more females than males, and it was suggested by the authors that clonal diversity may have been underestimated. Vaccine-associated CD4 TCRs spanned the whole spike protein, with dominant responses in regions 160-218 and 743-854. Reportedly, almost half of the unique spike-specific TCRs recognized epitopes lying outside the regions that are mutated in the B.1.351 and B.1.1.7 variants.

The CDR3 regions of human TCRbeta chains were analyzed by immunosequencing. Processing in the source paper ran as follows. Repertoire TCRs were checked for matches against a reference library of SARS-CoV-2-specific TCRs that had been generated using the MIRA antigen-specificity platform. Breadth was defined as the fraction of unique TCRs that were SARS-CoV-2-associated, and depth was defined as the fraction of total T cells that were SARS-CoV-2-associated. Using the MIRA data, each spike-specific TCR was assigned both to the spike region to which the TCR was reactive and to a CD4 or CD8 class. Log10-transformed breadth and depth values were compared by one-way ANOVA with Sidak's multiple comparisons tests. The table was pulled from immuneACCESS by TCRdb, which kept in-frame rearrangements only. Such tables lose some clones; where checked, under half of the loss comes from unresolved V genes, and the rest has no known cause. V and J calls and clone size are given by that table; D and trimming were obtained from the DNA. The sample table lists around 190,000 clones, around 88% of them with a count of one. The top ten clonotypes cover around a tenth of the sample.

V is cut back by 5 bases and J by 4 bases, with 10 bases in the junction unmatched. CDR1 and CDR2 (SEHNR, FQNEAQ) derive from the germline V gene (reference sequence). The CDR3, from cysteine to phenylalanine, totals 15 residues. Only CDR3 DNA remains: 45 bases, in frame from the first base. The V and J segments used are TRBV7-9 and TRBJ2-5; 7 bases in the junction line up with TRBD1. This sample comprised peripheral blood, obtained 28 days after the second AZD1222 dose. This receptor was obtained from an adult who received the AZD1222 COVID-19 vaccine. The nucleotide sequence is TGTGCCAGCAGCGTATTGACAGGGTCCGGAGAGACCCAGTACTTC. This is translated as CASSVLTGSGETQYF.